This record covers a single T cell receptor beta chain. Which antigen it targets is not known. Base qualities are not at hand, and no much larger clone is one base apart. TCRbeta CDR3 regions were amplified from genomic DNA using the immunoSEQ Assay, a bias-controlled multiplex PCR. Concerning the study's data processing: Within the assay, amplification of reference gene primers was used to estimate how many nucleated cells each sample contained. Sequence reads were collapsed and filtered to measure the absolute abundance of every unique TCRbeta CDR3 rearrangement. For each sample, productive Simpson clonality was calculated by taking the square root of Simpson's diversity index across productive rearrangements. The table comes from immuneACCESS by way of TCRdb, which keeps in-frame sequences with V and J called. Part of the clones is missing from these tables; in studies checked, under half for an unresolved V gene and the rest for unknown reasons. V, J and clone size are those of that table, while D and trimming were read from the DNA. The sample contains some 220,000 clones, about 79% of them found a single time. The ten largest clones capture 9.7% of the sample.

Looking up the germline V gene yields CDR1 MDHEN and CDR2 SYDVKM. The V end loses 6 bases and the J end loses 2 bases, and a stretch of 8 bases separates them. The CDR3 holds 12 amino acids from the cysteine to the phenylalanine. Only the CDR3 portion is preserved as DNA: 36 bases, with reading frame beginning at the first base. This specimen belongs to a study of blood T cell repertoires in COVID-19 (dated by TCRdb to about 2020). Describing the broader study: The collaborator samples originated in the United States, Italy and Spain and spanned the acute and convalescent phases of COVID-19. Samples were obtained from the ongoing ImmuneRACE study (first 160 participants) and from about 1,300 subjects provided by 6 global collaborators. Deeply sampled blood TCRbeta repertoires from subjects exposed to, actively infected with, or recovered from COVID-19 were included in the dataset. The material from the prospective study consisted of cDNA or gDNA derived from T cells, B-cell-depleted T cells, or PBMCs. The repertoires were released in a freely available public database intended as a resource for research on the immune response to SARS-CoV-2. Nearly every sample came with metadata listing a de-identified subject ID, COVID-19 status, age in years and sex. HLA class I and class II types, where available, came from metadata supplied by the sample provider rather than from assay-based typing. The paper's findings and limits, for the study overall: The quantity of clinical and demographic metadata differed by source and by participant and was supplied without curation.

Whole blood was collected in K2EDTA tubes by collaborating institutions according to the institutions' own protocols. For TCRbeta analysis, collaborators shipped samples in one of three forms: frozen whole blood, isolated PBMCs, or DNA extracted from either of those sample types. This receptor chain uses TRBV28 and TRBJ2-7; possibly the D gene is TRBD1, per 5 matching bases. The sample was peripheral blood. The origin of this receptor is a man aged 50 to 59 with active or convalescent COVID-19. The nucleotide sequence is TGTGCCAGCAGGGACACCACCTACGAGCAGTACTTC. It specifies CASRDTTYEQYF.